The source of this T cell receptor (beta chain) is a study of T cells in Graves' hyperthyroidism and ophthalmopathy. Authors of the study amplified TCR beta CDR3 regions from RNA transcripts. First-round RT-PCR with HTBI primers amplified the TCR CDR3 region. Using its own MiXCR run on the multiplex PCR reads, TCRdb lists one record per CDR3 protein. The table shows around 700,000 distinct CDR3 sequences, with roughly 20% occurring only once. On this clonotype: No antigen is known for it.

Between the trimmed V and J ends, which lost 0 bases and 3 bases, there was a span of 9 bases. CDR1 is SGDLS and CDR2 is YYNGEE in the germline V gene. The CDR3 is 14 amino acids. Pregnant or lactating patients were excluded, as were those with uncontrolled infection or other autoimmune disease. The sample of blood was obtained at first hyperthyroidism diagnosis (before any ophthalmopathy symptoms). Whole-study findings and limits: Blood held most thyroid clonotypes expanded above 0.001 frequency. From stable hyperthyroidism, ophthalmopathy was separated by a 13 V-J model.

The chain employs TRBV9 and TRBJ1-1; no clear D. This receptor was obtained from a woman in her 50s with Graves' hyperthyroidism that later progressed to Graves' ophthalmopathy. Specimen: blood. The DNA of the CDR3 is TGTGCCAGCAGCGTAGATCCGGGTTACACTGAAGCTTTCTTT. Its protein is CASSVDPGYTEAFF.